The count of the clone carrying this TCR beta chain is one. This table comes from immunoSEQ multiplex PCR, and its TCRdb copy is limited to in-frame clones, with some not included. The table includes fewer than 65,000 clones, about 83% detected once. The CDR3 spans 14 residues. V was pared by 6 bases and J by 6 bases, with 6 bases of the junction left unmatched. Germline CDR1 reads WSHSY; CDR2 reads SAAADI. This sample was included in a study of technical replicates of blood from four donors. Sequences were obtained from PBMCs. The rearrangement uses TRBV10-2 and TRBJ2-2; 8 bases line up with TRBD2. This clonotype was obtained from a human donor in good health. Some clones in this sample may be carry-over from other donors' samples. The CDR3 bases are TGCGCCAGCAGATGGCGGGAGGAAGCCGGGGAGCTGTTTTTT. It is translated as CASRWREEAGELFF.